This T cell receptor (beta chain) was found in a study of cytomegalovirus exposure and HLA in healthy donors. Findings and caveats of the study: V- and J-gene trimming in TCR beta was tied to a missense DCLRE1C variant by an analysis performed later. Rates of TCR association differed by HLA locus in a later analysis, with DRB1 highest and HLA-C lowest. Altogether, 150 or so TCR beta chains were recorded as cytomegalovirus-associated.

Concerning this clone: Antigen specificity is unknown.

Among the donors, all were healthy bone marrow donors. The V gene end was trimmed by 5 bases and the J gene end by 1 base; junction bases not matched to a gene: 11. CDR3 length: 18 amino acids. Germline assignment: CDR1 PRHDT and CDR2 FYEKMQ (reference sequence). PCR involved 60 Vbeta and 13 Jbeta primers. Libraries were prepared by immunoSEQ multiplex PCR; TCRdb keeps only in-frame clonotypes and omits some of them. This sample carries about 120,000 clones, roughly four fifths of them seen once, and the ten largest clones take roughly 3%. This clonotype originated in a woman aged 40 to 55 in good health and CMV-seropositive. V gene TRBV13 combines with J gene TRBJ2-1; 10 bases fit TRBD1. The sample taken for sequencing was PBMCs. The CDR3 DNA reads as TGTGCCAGCAGCCCCCCCGGACAGGGGGGACAATCCTACAATGAGCAGTTCTTC. It specifies CASSPPGQGGQSYNEQFF. Looking up the rest from reference TRBV13 and TRBJ2-1 gives the full variable domain: AAGVIQSPRHLIKEKRETATLKCYPIPRHDTVYWYQQGPGQDPQFLISFYEKMQSDKGSIPDRFSAQQFSDYHSELNMSSLELGDSALYFCASSPPGQGGQSYNEQFFGPGTRLTVL.